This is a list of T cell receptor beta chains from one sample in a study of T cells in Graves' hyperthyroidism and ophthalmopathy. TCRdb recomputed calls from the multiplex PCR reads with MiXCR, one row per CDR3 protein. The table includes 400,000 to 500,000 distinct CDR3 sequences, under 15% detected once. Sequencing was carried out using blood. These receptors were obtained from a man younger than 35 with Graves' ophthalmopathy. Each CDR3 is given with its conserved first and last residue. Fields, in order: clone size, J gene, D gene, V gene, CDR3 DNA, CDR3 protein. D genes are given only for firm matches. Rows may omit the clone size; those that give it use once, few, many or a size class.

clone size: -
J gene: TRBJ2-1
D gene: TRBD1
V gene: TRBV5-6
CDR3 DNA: TGTGCCAGCAGCCGGACCGGGACAGGGCACAATGAGCAGTTCTTC
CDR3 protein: CASSRTGTGHNEQFF

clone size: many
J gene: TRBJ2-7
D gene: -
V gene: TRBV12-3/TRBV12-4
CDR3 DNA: TGTGCCAGCAGTTCTCTAGCCCTGTCCTACGAGCAGTACTTC
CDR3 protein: CASSSLALSYEQYF

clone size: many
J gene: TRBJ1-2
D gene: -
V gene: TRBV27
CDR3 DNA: TGTGCCAGCAGTTTATCGAAGGTCTATGGCTACACCTTC
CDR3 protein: CASSLSKVYGYTF

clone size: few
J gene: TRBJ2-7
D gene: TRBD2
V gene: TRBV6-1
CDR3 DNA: TGTGCCAGCAGTGCCCTAGCGGGGGACACCTACGAGCAGTACTTC
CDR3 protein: CASSALAGDTYEQYF

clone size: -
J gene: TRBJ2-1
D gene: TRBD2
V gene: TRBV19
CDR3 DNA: TGTGCCAGTAGTATTTTTGGGGGGGGCAATGAGCAGTTCTTC
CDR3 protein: CASSIFGGGNEQFF

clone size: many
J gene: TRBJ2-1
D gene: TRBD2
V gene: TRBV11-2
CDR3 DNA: TGTGCCAGCAGCTTACGGCTAGCGGGCCCGAAAGACAATGAGCAGTTCTTC
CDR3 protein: CASSLRLAGPKDNEQFF

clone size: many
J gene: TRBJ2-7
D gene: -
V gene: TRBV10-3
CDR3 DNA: TGTGCCATCACGACAGACAGTTACGAGCAGTACTTC
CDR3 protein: CAITTDSYEQYF

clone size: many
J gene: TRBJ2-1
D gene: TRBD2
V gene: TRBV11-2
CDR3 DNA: TGTGCCAGCAGCTTATTCTTGGAACTAGCGAAGAATGAGCAGTTCTTC
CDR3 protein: CASSLFLELAKNEQFF

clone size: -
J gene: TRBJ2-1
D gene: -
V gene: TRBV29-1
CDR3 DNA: TGCAGCGTCGACCCGGGGGGGAACAGGGGTGAGCAGTTCTTC
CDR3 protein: CSVDPGGNRGEQFF

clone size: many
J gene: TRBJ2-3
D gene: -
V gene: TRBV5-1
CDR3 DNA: TGCGCCAGCACCATGGCGTCGGACAGAGATACGCAGTATTTT
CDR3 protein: CASTMASDRDTQYF

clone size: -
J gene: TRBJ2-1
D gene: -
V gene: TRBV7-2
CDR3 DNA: TGCGCCAGCAGCCCTTGGCAGAGCTCCTACAATGAGCAGTTCTTC
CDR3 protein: CASSPWQSSYNEQFF

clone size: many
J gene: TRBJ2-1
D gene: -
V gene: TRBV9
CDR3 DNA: TGTGCCAGCAGCGAAGAGGGAATACCGAACAATGAGCAGTTCTTC
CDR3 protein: CASSEEGIPNNEQFF

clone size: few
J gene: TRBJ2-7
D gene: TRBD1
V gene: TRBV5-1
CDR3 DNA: TGCGCCAGCAGCTTGTTAGGACAGGGGGCCTACGAGCAGTACTTC
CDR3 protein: CASSLLGQGAYEQYF

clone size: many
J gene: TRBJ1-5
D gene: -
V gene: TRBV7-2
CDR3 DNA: TGTGCCAGCACAGGGCAGTCAGGCAATCAGCCCCAGCATTTT
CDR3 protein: CASTGQSGNQPQHF

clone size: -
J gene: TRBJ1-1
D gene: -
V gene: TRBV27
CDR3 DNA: TGTGCCAGCAGCTTGACAGAGGGAAGCACTGAAGCTTTCTTT
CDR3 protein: CASSLTEGSTEAFF

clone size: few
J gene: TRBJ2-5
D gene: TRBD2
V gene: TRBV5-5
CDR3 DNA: TGTGCCAGCAGCTTGGTTGGCCTAGCGGGAGCCTTCGAGACCCAGTACTTC
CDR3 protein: CASSLVGLAGAFETQYF

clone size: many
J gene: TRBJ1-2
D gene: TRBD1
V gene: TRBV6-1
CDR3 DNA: TGTGCCAGCAGTGAGGGGACAGGCCTCCTCTATGGCTACACCTTC
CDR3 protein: CASSEGTGLLYGYTF

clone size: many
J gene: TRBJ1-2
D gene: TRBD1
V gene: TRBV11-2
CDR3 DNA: TGTGCCAGCAGCTTAGCCGGGACAGGGTATGGCTACACCTTC
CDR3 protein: CASSLAGTGYGYTF